These T cell receptor beta chains were read from a single sample in a study of CD8 T cells in ankylosing spondylitis. From the 5' RACE reads, TCRdb called clonotypes with MiXCR, one entry per CDR3 protein. In the table there are roughly 230,000 distinct CDR3 sequences, approximately 10% of which are singletons. The sequencing sample was made of blood, either unsorted or a sorted T cell fraction (not recorded which). The receptors were sampled from a male donor with ankylosing spondylitis or in good health (not recorded which). Each CDR3 is given with its conserved first and last residue. The D gene is left open where the match is weak. The size entry is marked missing in some rows and otherwise reads once, few, many or a size class.

V gene	J gene	D gene	clone size	CDR3 DNA	CDR3 protein
TRBV9	TRBJ2-5	-	many	TGTGCCAGCAGCGTAGGGTCTGAGGTCGGGGAGACCCAGTACTTC	CASSVGSEVGETQYF
TRBV20-1	TRBJ1-2	-	many	TGCAGTGCTAGCCGCATACTGACATTGGGCTATGGCTACACCTTC	CSASRILTLGYGYTF
TRBV7-2	TRBJ2-2	-	-	TGTGCCAGCAGCTTAGCCTTAGGAGGGGAGCTGTTTTTT	CASSLALGGELFF
TRBV12-3/TRBV12-4	TRBJ2-5	-	few	TGTGCCAGCAGTTTAGCGGTACCGCAAGAGACCCAGTACTTC	CASSLAVPQETQYF
TRBV27	TRBJ1-1	-	many	TGTGCCAGCAGTTTAACGGGGGCCACTGAAGCTTTCTTT	CASSLTGATEAFF
TRBV29-1	TRBJ1-2	TRBD1	-	TGCAGCGTTCAAGACAGGGGCCCTAACTATGGCTACACCTTC	CSVQDRGPNYGYTF
TRBV5-1	TRBJ2-2	-	many	TGCGCCAGCAGCTTAGGACAATCCACCGGGGAGCTGTTTTTT	CASSLGQSTGELFF
TRBV25-1	TRBJ2-5	-	many	TGTGCCAGCAGTGAGGCCCGACTAGTTAGGGAGACCCAGTACTTC	CASSEARLVRETQYF
TRBV2	TRBJ1-2	TRBD1	few	TGTGCCAGCAGTGAAGGGGGACAGGGTAACTATGGCTACACCTTC	CASSEGGQGNYGYTF
TRBV18	TRBJ2-7	-	many	TGTGCCAGCTCACCAGAGACTTCCTACGAGCAGTACTTC	CASSPETSYEQYF
TRBV28	TRBJ1-1	-	many	TGTGCCAGCATAGCGACGAACACTGAAGCTTTCTTT	CASIATNTEAFF
TRBV2	TRBJ1-1	-	-	TGTGCCAGCCATGAGAATAGGGGAAATGAAGCTTTCTTT	CASHENRGNEAFF
TRBV5-1	TRBJ1-1	TRBD1	many	TGCGCCAGCAGCCCGACCCCTGGGACAGGGGGTACTGAAGCTTTCTTT	CASSPTPGTGGTEAFF
TRBV20-1	TRBJ2-5	TRBD2	many	TGCAGTGCTACGACTTGGCGGGAGGGAGAGACCCAGTACTTC	CSATTWREGETQYF
TRBV3-1	TRBJ1-2	-	-	TGTGCCAGCAGCCAAGACGGGATCCCTAACTATGGCTATACCTTC	CASSQDGIPNYGYTF
TRBV3-1	TRBJ2-1	-	many	TGTGCCAGCAGCCAACGCTACAATGAGCAGTTCTTC	CASSQRYNEQFF
TRBV5-4	TRBJ2-1	-	many	TGTGCCAGCAGCAGTCAGGGGCCTGAGTATGAGCAGTTCTTC	CASSSQGPEYEQFF
TRBV7-9	TRBJ2-7	-	few	TGTGCCAGCAGCTTATCTAGGGCGTCGGCCAACGAGCAGTACTTC	CASSLSRASANEQYF
TRBV5-6	TRBJ2-4	TRBD1	many	TGTGCCAGCAGCTTTCTGGGACAGGGAGCCAAAAACATTCAGTACTTC	CASSFLGQGAKNIQYF
TRBV19	TRBJ2-6	-	-	TGTGCCAGTAAAGTGTTTGGGGCCAACGTCCTGACTTTC	CASKVFGANVLTF
TRBV15	TRBJ2-1	TRBD2	many	TGTGCCACCAGCAGAGATGGCGGGAGGGGACAGTTCTTC	CATSRDGGRGQFF
TRBV11-2	TRBJ2-6	-	few	TGTGCCAGCAGCTTAGATTGGACCTCTGGGGCCAACGTCCTGACTTTC	CASSLDWTSGANVLTF
TRBV5-5	TRBJ1-1	TRBD1	once	TGTGCCAGCAGCTTTCTTACAGGGGGGATGAACACTGAAGCTTTCTTT	CASSFLTGGMNTEAFF
TRBV20-1	TRBJ1-2	-	many	TGCAGTGCTAGAGAGGCAGCCAACGAAGGCTACACCTTC	CSAREAANEGYTF
TRBV7-2	TRBJ2-2	-	many	TGTGCCAGCAGCTTAATTACGGGGACCGGGGAGCTGTTTTTT	CASSLITGTGELFF
TRBV6-2/TRBV6-3	TRBJ2-7	-	many	TGTGCCAGCAACATCGGGGCCTCCTACGAGCAGTACTTC	CASNIGASYEQYF
TRBV7-9	TRBJ1-2	-	-	TGTGCCAGCAGCTTAACAGAGCCCTTCGGTGGCTACACCTTC	CASSLTEPFGGYTF
TRBV4-2	TRBJ2-1	-	many	TGTGCCAGCAGCCAGTTTAGGTTGGTTGAGCAGTTCTTC	CASSQFRLVEQFF
TRBV7-2	TRBJ2-7	TRBD2	-	TGTGCCAGCAGCTTCTCGGCGGGGGTCTACGAGCAGTACTTC	CASSFSAGVYEQYF
TRBV20-1	TRBJ2-1	TRBD2	many	TGCAGTGCTAGAGACGGACTAGCGGGAGGGTCCTACAATGAGCAGTTCTTC	CSARDGLAGGSYNEQFF
TRBV20-1	TRBJ1-5	TRBD1	many	TGCAGTGCTAGTAGAGGACAGGGAAGGGGGAGCAATCAGCCCCAGCATTTT	CSASRGQGRGSNQPQHF
TRBV6-1	TRBJ1-5	-	many	TGTGCCAGCAGGGATGATCATAGCAATCAGCCCCAGCATTTT	CASRDDHSNQPQHF
TRBV18	TRBJ1-1	TRBD1	-	TGTGCCAGCTCAGCTAGGACAGGGGGAGACACTGAAGCTTTCTTT	CASSARTGGDTEAFF
TRBV7-2	TRBJ1-1	-	-	TGTGCCAGCAGCTACTGGGAGAACACTGAAGCTTTCTTT	CASSYWENTEAFF
TRBV20-1	TRBJ2-1	TRBD2	many	TGCAGTGCCATAATGACTAGCGGCTACAATGAGCAGTTCTTC	CSAIMTSGYNEQFF
TRBV10-3	TRBJ2-3	TRBD2	many	TGTGCCATCAGTGCGGCGGGGGGCCGCCACACAGATACGCAGTATTTT	CAISAAGGRHTDTQYF